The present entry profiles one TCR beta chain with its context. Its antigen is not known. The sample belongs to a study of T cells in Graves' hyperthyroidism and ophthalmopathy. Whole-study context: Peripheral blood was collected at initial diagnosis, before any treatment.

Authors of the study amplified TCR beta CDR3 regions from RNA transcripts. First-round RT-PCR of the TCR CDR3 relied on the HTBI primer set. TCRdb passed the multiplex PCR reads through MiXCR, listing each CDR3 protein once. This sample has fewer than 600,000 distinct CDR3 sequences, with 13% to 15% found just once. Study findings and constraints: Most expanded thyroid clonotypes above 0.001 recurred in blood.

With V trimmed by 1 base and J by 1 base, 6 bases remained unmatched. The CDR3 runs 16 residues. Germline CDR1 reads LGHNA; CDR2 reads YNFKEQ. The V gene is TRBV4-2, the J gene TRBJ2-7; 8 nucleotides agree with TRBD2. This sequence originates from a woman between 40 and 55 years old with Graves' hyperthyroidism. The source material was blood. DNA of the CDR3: TGTGCCAGCAGCCAAGGGCCGCTAGCGGGTTCCTACGAGCAGTACTTC. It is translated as CASSQGPLAGSYEQYF.